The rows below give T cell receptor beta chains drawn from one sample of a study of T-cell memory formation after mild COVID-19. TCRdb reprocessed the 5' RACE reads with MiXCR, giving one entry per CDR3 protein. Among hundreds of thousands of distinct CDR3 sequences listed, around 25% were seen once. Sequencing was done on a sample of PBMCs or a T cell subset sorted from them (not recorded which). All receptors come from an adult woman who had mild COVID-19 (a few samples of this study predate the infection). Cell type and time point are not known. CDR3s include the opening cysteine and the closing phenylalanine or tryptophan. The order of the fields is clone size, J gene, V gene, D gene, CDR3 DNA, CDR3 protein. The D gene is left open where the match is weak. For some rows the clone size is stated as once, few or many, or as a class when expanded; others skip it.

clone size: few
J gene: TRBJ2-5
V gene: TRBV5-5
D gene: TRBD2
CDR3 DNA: TGTGCCAGCAGCTTAGGGACTACCCCCCCGGAGACCCAGTACTTC
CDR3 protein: CASSLGTTPPETQYF

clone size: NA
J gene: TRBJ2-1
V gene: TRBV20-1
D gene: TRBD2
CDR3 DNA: TGCAGTGCTAGATCGTGGACTAGCGGGCCTTACAATGAGCAGTTCTTC
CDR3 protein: CSARSWTSGPYNEQFF

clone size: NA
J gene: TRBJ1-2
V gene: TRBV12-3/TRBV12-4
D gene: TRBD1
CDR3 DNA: TGTGCCAGCAGTTTGGACAGGGGGCACTATGGCTACACCTTC
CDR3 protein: CASSLDRGHYGYTF

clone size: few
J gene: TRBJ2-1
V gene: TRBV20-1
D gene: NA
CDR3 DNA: TGCAGTGCTAGAGTGGGGGGAGGCTCCTACAATGAGCAGTTCTTC
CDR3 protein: CSARVGGGSYNEQFF

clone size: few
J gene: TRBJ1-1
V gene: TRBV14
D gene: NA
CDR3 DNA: TGTGCCAGCAGCCGCGGACGGTTGAACACTGAAGCTTTCTTT
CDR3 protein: CASSRGRLNTEAFF

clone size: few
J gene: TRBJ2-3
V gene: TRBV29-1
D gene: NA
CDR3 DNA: TGCAGCGTTGAAGGTCCACCCGCGTATACGCAGTATTTT
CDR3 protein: CSVEGPPAYTQYF

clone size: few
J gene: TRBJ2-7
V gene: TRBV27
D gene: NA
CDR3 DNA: TGTGCCAGCAGTTCCCATGGCGGTTTCTACGAGCAGTACTTC
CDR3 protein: CASSSHGGFYEQYF

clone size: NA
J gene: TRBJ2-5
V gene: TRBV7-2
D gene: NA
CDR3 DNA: TGTGCCAGCAGCGCAATCGGGCATTGGGGGCAAGAGACCCAGTACTTC
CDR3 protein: CASSAIGHWGQETQYF

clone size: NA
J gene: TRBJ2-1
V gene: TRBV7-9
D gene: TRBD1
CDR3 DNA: TGTGCCAGCAGCTCCGAAGGGGGCGTCTCCTACAATGAGCAGTTCTTC
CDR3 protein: CASSSEGGVSYNEQFF

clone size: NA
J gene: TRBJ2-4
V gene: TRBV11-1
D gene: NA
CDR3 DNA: TGTGCCAGCAGCCCCCGGATCCTTAGGAACATTCAGTACTTC
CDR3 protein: CASSPRILRNIQYF

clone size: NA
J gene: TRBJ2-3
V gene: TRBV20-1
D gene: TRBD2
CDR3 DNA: TGCAGTGCTAGGGGGACTAGCGGGAGGGCCGGGACAGATACGCAGTATTTT
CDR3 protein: CSARGTSGRAGTDTQYF

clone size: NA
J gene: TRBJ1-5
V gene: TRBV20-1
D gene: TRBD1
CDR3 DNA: TGCAGTGCTAGACCAGGGACAGGGAATAATCAGCCCCAGCATTTT
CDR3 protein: CSARPGTGNNQPQHF

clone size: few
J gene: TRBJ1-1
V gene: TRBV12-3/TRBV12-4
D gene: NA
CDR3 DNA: TGTGCCAGCAACATAGACGGGAACACTGAAGCTTTCTTT
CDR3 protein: CASNIDGNTEAFF

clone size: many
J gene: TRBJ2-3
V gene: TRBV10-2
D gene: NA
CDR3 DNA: TGCGCCAGCAGTCTCCAGCGGACCACAGATACGCAGTATTTT
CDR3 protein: CASSLQRTTDTQYF

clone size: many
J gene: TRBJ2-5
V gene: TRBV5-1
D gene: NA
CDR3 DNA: TGCGCCAGCAGCTTGGTAGTGGGGGGGGCTGCGGAGACCCAGTACTTC
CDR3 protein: CASSLVVGGAAETQYF

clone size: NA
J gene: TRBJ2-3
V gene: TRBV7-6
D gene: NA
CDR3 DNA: TGTGCCAGCAGCCGACATGTCGCGGATACGCAGTATTTT
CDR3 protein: CASSRHVADTQYF

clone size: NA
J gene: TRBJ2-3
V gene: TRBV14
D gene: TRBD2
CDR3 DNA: TGTGCCAGCAGCCTAAGACCCGGGACTAGTCAAGATACGCAGTATTTT
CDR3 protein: CASSLRPGTSQDTQYF

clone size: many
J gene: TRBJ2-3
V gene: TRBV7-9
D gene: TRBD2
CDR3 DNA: TGTGCCAGCAGCTTAGGGGGACTAGCGGCTCCAGATACGCAGTATTTT
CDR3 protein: CASSLGGLAAPDTQYF

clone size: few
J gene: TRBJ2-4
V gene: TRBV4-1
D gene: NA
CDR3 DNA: TGCGCCAGCAGCCAAGTAGCGGAAAACATTCAGTACTTC
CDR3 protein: CASSQVAENIQYF

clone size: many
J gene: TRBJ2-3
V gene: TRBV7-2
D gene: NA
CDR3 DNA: TGTGCCAGCAGCTTAGCAGTCCAGTTCGGTACGCAGTATTTT
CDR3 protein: CASSLAVQFGTQYF

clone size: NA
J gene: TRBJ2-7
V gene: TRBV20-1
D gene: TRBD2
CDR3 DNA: TGCAGTGCTAAGGCTAGCGGGAGGAGGAACGAGCAGTACTTC
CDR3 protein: CSAKASGRRNEQYF

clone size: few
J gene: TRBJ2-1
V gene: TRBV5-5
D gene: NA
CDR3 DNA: TGTGCCAGCAGCTTGACGGGTCCTAGTGTTAATGAGCAGTTCTTC
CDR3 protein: CASSLTGPSVNEQFF

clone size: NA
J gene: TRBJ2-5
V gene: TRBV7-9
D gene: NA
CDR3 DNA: TGTGCCAGCGGACTAATGGAGACCCAGTACTTC
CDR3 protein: CASGLMETQYF

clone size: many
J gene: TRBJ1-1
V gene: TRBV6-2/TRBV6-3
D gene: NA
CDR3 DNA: TGTGCCAGCAGTTACTCACTCAGGATAGCGAACACTGAAGCTTTCTTT
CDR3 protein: CASSYSLRIANTEAFF

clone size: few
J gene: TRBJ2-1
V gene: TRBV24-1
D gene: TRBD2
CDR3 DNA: TGTGCCACCAGCCAGGGACTAGCGGGAGTCAATGAGCAGTTCTTC
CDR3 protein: CATSQGLAGVNEQFF

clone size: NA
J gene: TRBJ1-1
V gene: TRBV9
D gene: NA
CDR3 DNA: TGTGCCAGCAGACCTGAGGGGAACACTGAAGCTTTCTTT
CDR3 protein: CASRPEGNTEAFF

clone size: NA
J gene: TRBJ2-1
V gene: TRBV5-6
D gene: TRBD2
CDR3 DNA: TGTGCCAGCAGCTTAACTAGCGGGGTGAACAATGAGCAGTTCTTC
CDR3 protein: CASSLTSGVNNEQFF

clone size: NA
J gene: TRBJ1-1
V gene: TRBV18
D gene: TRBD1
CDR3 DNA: TGTGCCAGCTCACCCCTGGGACAGGGAAAGAACACTGAAGCTTTCTTT
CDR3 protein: CASSPLGQGKNTEAFF

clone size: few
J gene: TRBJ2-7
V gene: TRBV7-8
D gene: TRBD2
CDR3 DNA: TGTGCCAGCAGCTTAAGGAGGACTAGCGCCTCCTACGAGCAGTACTTC
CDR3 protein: CASSLRRTSASYEQYF